This T cell receptor (beta chain) was captured by sequencing in a study of T cell clonotyping in hematopoietic cell transplantation. There are 14 residues in the CDR3. Trimming cost V 6 bases and J 0 bases; bases outside gene matches: 2. In germline, CDR1 is SGHKS, CDR2 YYEKEE (reference sequence). A remark on this clone: The antigen is not known.

Sequencing was performed with immunoSEQ multiplex PCR; in TCRdb, only in-frame clones are kept and a portion is missing. Of roughly 13,000 clones in the sample, about nine tenths were seen once. Study-level findings and limits: Higher Inverse Simpson Index values in graft donor and pretransplant recipient predicted broader posttransplant TCR diversity.

The chain joins TRBV5-5 to TRBJ2-2; 7 nucleotides line up with TRBD1. This receptor was identified in a man aged 25 to 40 in good health. Some clones in this sample may be carry-over from other donors' samples. Sequencing used peripheral blood mononuclear cells. CDR3 nucleotide sequence: TGTGCCAGCACCGGGACAGCGAACACCGGGGAGCTGTTTTTT. Translated, it gives CASTGTANTGELFF. Using reference TRBV5-5 and TRBJ2-2 for the parts outside the CDR3, the full variable domain is DAGVTQSPTHLIKTRGQQVTLRCSPISGHKSVSWYQQVLGQGPQFIFQYYEKEERGRGNFPDRFSARQFPNYSSELNVNALLLGDSALYLCASTGTANTGELFFGEGSRLTVL.